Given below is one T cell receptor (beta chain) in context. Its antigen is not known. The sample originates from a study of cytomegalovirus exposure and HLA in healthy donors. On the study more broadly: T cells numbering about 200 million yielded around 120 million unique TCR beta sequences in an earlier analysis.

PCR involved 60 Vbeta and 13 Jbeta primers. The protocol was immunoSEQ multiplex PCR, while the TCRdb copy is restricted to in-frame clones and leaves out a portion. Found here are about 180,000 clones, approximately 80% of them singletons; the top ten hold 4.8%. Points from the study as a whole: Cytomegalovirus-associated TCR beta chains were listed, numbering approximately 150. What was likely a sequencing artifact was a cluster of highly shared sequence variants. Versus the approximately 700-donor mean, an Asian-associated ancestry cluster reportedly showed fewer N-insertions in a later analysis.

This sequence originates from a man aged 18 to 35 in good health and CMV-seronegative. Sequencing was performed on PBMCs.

The CDR3 spells CASSSSGRAYEQYF. The CDR3 bases are TGTGCCAGCAGCTCTAGCGGACGGGCCTACGAGCAGTACTTC. The chain couples TRBV7-8 to TRBJ2-5; 7 bases line up with TRBD2. The DNA matches TRBJ2-7 better at its end, which makes the J call doubtful. The CDR3 extends over 14 amino acids. Germline assignment: CDR1 SGHVS and CDR2 FQNEAQ.